Following are 3 T cell receptor beta chains from one sample sequenced in a study of CD8 T cells in ankylosing spondylitis. MiXCR was run by TCRdb on the 5' RACE reads, yielding one entry per CDR3 protein. The sample shows around 120,000 distinct CDR3 sequences, nearly 25% of them seen only once. Sequenced input: synovial fluid, either unsorted or a sorted T cell fraction (not recorded which). These receptors were collected from a male donor with ankylosing spondylitis.

V usage is TRBV18 and J usage is TRBJ2-1, with TRBD1 matching 8 bases. The CDR3 totals 15 residues. CDR1 and CDR2 from the germline V gene are KGHSH and LQKENI. V lost 1 base to trimming and J lost 8 bases; unmatched junction nucleotides: 7. The CDR3 sequence is CASSPRPGGIDEQFF. The CDR3 nucleotides are TGTGCCAGCTCACCACGGCCAGGGGGCATCGATGAGCAGTTCTTC.

In its sample, this clonotype was seen a few times. V gene TRBV6-5 combines with J gene TRBJ1-2; 8 bases agree with TRBD1. V lost 2 bases, J lost 2 bases, and 4 bases stayed unmatched. Germline lookup yields CDR1 MNHEY and CDR2 SVGAGI. This CDR3 spans 15 amino acids. As DNA, the CDR3 is TGTGCCAGCAGTTACCGAGGACAGGGAAACTATGGCTACACCTTC. Amino acid sequence: CASSYRGQGNYGYTF.

The chain is built from TRBV5-1 and TRBJ2-5; TRBD1 matches 8 bases. The J segment lost 3 bases and the V segment lost 5 bases, leaving 9 bases of the junction unmatched. Germline CDR1 SGHRS, CDR2 YFSETQ. The CDR3 runs to 15 residues. DNA for the CDR3: TGCGCCAGCAGACGGACAGGGTCCTCGGAAGAGACCCAGTACTTC. Translation gives CASRRTGSSEETQYF.